This is a list of T cell receptor beta chains from one sample in a study of cytotoxic CD8 clonotypes in ibrutinib-treated CLL. Some clones are missing from TCRdb's copy, which holds only in-frame ones; the method was immunoSEQ multiplex PCR. The sample includes some 200,000 clones, roughly 65% of them seen just once. The source was PBMCs, collected after 12 months of ibrutinib treatment. The receptors derive from a human donor with chronic lymphocytic leukemia. The CDR3 runs from the conserved cysteine through the conserved F or W. A D gene is named only where the DNA matches it firmly. Only some rows state a clone size, as once, few, many or a class for expanded clones.

>many|TRBV30|TRBJ2-5|TRBD2
CAWSANPAGGPGGTQYF
TGTGCCTGGAGCGCCAACCCAGCGGGAGGGCCTGGCGGGACCCAGTACTTC
>NA|TRBV5-1|TRBJ2-7|TRBD2
CASSPGQLAGGQWEQYF
TGCGCCAGCAGCCCCGGACAACTAGCGGGGGGACAGTGGGAGCAGTACTTC
>NA|TRBV7-2|TRBJ2-7|NA
CASSSVSYEQYF
TGTGCCAGCAGCTCAGTCAGCTACGAGCAGTACTTC
>NA|TRBV28|TRBJ2-7|NA
CASSPTYEQYF
TGTGCCAGCAGCCCAACCTACGAGCAGTACTTC
>NA|TRBV27|TRBJ2-5|NA
CASSLGLKETQYF
TGTGCCAGCAGTTTAGGATTGAAAGAGACCCAGTACTTC
>NA|TRBV7-2|TRBJ2-3|TRBD2
CASSRDYLSTDTQYF
TGTGCCAGCAGCCGGGACTATCTTAGCACAGATACGCAGTATTTT
>NA|TRBV9|TRBJ2-1|TRBD2
CASSVTGTSNEQFF
TGTGCCAGCAGCGTTACCGGGACTAGCAATGAGCAGTTCTTC
>once|TRBV7-6|TRBJ1-2|NA
CASSEQTGGYGYTF
TGTGCCAGCAGCGAACAGACAGGCGGCTATGGCTACACCTTC
>NA|TRBV2|TRBJ1-5|NA
CASSGQGQPQHF
TGTGCCAGCAGTGGCCAGGGCCAGCCCCAGCATTTT
>NA|TRBV7-9|TRBJ1-2|NA
CASSFPGSSGYTF
TGTGCCAGCAGCTTCCCAGGGAGTTCCGGCTACACCTTC
>NA|TRBV29-1|TRBJ2-7|NA
CSVEGPRQGEQYF
TGCAGCGTTGAAGGACCGAGGCAGGGGGAGCAGTACTTC
>few|TRBV30|TRBJ1-1|NA
CAWSRGGATEAFF
TGTGCCTGGAGTCGCGGTGGCGCCACTGAAGCTTTCTTT
>few|TRBV11-3|TRBJ1-2|NA
CASSRRGNGYTF
TGTGCCAGCAGCCGGAGGGGGAACGGCTACACCTTC
>NA|TRBV23-1|TRBJ2-7|TRBD1
CASSQMGPGQGAFYEQYF
TGCGCCAGCAGTCAAATGGGGCCGGGACAGGGGGCTTTCTACGAGCAGTACTTC
>NA|TRBV7-9|TRBJ2-7|TRBD1
CASSTPGQGVYEQYF
TGTGCCAGCAGCACACCGGGACAGGGGGTATACGAGCAGTACTTC
>NA|TRBV9|TRBJ2-2|TRBD1
CASSVIQGTGELFF
TGTGCCAGCAGCGTCATACAGGGGACCGGGGAGCTGTTTTTT
>NA|TRBV6-5|TRBJ1-1|NA
CASSYGGSMNTEAFF
TGTGCCAGCAGTTACGGGGGAAGCATGAACACTGAAGCTTTCTTT
>few|TRBV6-5|TRBJ1-1|NA
CASRRGDRMNTEAFF
TGTGCCAGCAGGAGGGGTGACAGGATGAACACTGAAGCTTTCTTT
>few|TRBV7-8|TRBJ2-1|NA
CASSSAGIGYNEQFF
TGTGCCAGCAGCTCGGCGGGGATTGGCTACAATGAGCAGTTCTTC
>NA|TRBV9|TRBJ2-2|TRBD1
CASSGGGALDTGELFF
TGTGCCAGCAGCGGAGGGGGCGCACTGGACACCGGGGAGCTGTTTTTT
>NA|TRBV28|TRBJ2-7|TRBD1
CASSQTGTGKYEQYF
TGTGCCAGCAGCCAAACTGGGACAGGGAAGTACGAGCAGTACTTC
>NA|TRBV7-9|TRBJ1-4|TRBD1
CASSRRDRAFEKLFF
TGTGCCAGCAGCCGACGGGACAGGGCCTTTGAAAAACTGTTTTTT
>NA|TRBV28|TRBJ2-7|TRBD2
CASGLGGSYEQYF
TGTGCCAGCGGCTTGGGCGGGAGCTACGAGCAGTACTTC
>NA|TRBV7-9|TRBJ1-4|NA
CASSRPAIEGEKLFF
TGTGCCAGCAGCCGCCCCGCCATAGAGGGGGAAAAACTGTTTTTT
>few|TRBV7-2|TRBJ2-1|TRBD2
CASSRTSVFPYNEQFF
TGTGCCAGCAGCCGGACTAGCGTGTTCCCCTACAATGAGCAGTTCTTC
>NA|TRBV15|TRBJ1-6|NA
CATSRDKNTLHF
TGTGCCACCAGCAGAGATAAAAACACCCTCCACTTT
>NA|TRBV5-1|TRBJ2-5|NA
CASSLTGRETQYF
TGCGCCAGCAGCTTGACAGGGCGAGAGACCCAGTACTTC
>few|TRBV15|TRBJ2-5|NA
CATSEGLAETQYF
TGTGCCACCAGCGAGGGCTTAGCAGAGACCCAGTACTTC
>NA|TRBV7-2|TRBJ2-7|TRBD2
CASSPTSGSSEQYF
TGTGCCAGCAGCCCAACTAGCGGGAGTAGTGAGCAGTACTTC
>NA|TRBV28|TRBJ2-7|NA
CASSLSRVRYEQYF
TGTGCCAGCAGTTTATCCAGGGTCCGGTACGAGCAGTACTTC
>NA|TRBV5-1|TRBJ1-1|NA
CASVQEGSTEAFF
TGCGCCAGTGTCCAGGAGGGGAGCACTGAAGCTTTCTTT
>NA|TRBV20-1|TRBJ2-3|NA
CSAQDPVTQYF
TGCAGTGCCCAAGACCCGGTTACGCAGTATTTT
>NA|TRBV7-2|TRBJ2-3|NA
CASSLAWSVNLVSDTQYF
TGTGCCAGCAGCTTAGCGTGGTCGGTGAACTTGGTCTCAGATACGCAGTATTTT
>few|TRBV9|TRBJ1-2|NA
CASSVAGGGYTF
TGTGCCAGCAGCGTAGCGGGGGGTGGCTACACCTTC
>NA|TRBV6-5|TRBJ1-5|NA
CASSYGGGNQPQHF
TGTGCCAGCAGTTATGGAGGTGGCAATCAGCCCCAGCATTTT
>few|TRBV5-6|TRBJ2-1|TRBD2
CASSPFILLAGGYNEQFF
TGTGCCAGCAGCCCCTTCATACTACTAGCGGGGGGCTACAATGAGCAGTTCTTC
>few|TRBV13|TRBJ1-5|NA
CASSLRTEPQHF
TGTGCCAGCAGCTTACGGACTGAGCCCCAGCATTTT
>once|TRBV7-9|TRBJ2-3|TRBD2
CASSPRLGGGRDTQYF
TGTGCCAGCAGTCCACGGCTGGGGGGGGGTCGAGATACGCAGTATTTT
>NA|TRBV9|TRBJ1-2|TRBD1
CASSPRGQAYIYGYTF
TGTGCCAGCAGCCCGAGAGGACAGGCCTATATCTATGGCTACACCTTC
>NA|TRBV11-2|TRBJ2-7|TRBD1
CASSSRTGPYNSYEQYF
TGTGCCAGCAGCTCCCGGACAGGGCCTTATAACTCCTACGAGCAGTACTTC
>NA|TRBV5-6|TRBJ1-2|TRBD1
CASSLQDREMIGYTF
TGTGCCAGCAGCCTACAAGACAGGGAGATGATCGGCTACACCTTC
>NA|TRBV6-5|TRBJ1-6|NA
CASSPRKEDSPLHF
TGTGCCAGCAGCCCAAGGAAGGAAGACTCACCCCTCCACTTT
>NA|TRBV29-1|TRBJ1-3|NA
CSVLTGSGNTIYF
TGCAGCGTGCTGACGGGATCGGGAAACACCATATATTTT
>few|TRBV11-2|TRBJ2-2|NA
CASSSPTGELFF
TGTGCCAGCAGCTCTCCCACCGGGGAGCTGTTTTTT
>NA|TRBV5-6|TRBJ1-6|TRBD1
CASSSPTGGYDNSPLHF
TGTGCCAGCAGCTCCCCGACAGGGGGCTACGATAATTCACCCCTCCACTTT
>NA|TRBV28|TRBJ2-7|TRBD1
CASSLIAMGQGALEQYF
TGTGCCAGCAGTTTAATTGCCATGGGACAGGGGGCCCTCGAGCAGTACTTC
>NA|TRBV7-3|TRBJ2-2|TRBD2
CASSLTAGEAGELFF
TGTGCCAGCAGCTTAACAGCGGGAGAGGCCGGGGAGCTGTTTTTT
>NA|TRBV6-6|TRBJ2-1|NA
CASGNNEQFF
TGTGCCAGCGGCAACAATGAGCAGTTCTTC
>NA|TRBV7-3|TRBJ1-6|NA
CASSGTLLSPPLHF
TGTGCCAGCTCCGGGACCTTGCTCTCTCCACCCCTCCACTTT
>few|TRBV30|TRBJ1-5|NA
CATSPGLNQPQHF
TGTGCCACCTCTCCGGGGCTCAATCAGCCCCAGCATTTT